A selection of T cell receptor beta chains follows, all from one sample in a study of OX40 agonist ivuxolimab in advanced cancers. The data were produced by immunoSEQ multiplex PCR, yet TCRdb's version contains in-frame clones alone and is incomplete. Found here are about 48,000 clones, about four fifths of them singletons; the top ten hold 1.5% to 2%. This specimen was CD4+ or CD8+ T cells sorted from blood, taken in a trial of the OX40 agonist ivuxolimab. Source of these receptors: an adult with an advanced solid tumor such as melanoma, head and neck, liver or kidney cancer. CDR3s include the opening cysteine and the closing phenylalanine or tryptophan. Clone size, where shown, is once, few, many, or a class for clones that have expanded.

>TRBJ2-7|-|TRBV6-1
CASSDLSGTESISEQYF
>TRBJ1-5|-|TRBV6-1
CASSMSGALNQPQHF
>TRBJ2-3|-|TRBV4-1
CASSQEGWTGGNIDTQYF
>TRBJ2-1|once|TRBV9
CASSVRIYPGPINNNEQFF
>TRBJ1-4|-|TRBV5-1
CASSTNGQGSNEKLFF
>TRBJ2-7|-|TRBV5-4
CASSPRGTKNYEQYF
>TRBJ2-6|-|TRBV29-1
CSVEVGFSGANVLTF
>TRBJ2-7|-|TRBV18
CASSPIGYYEQYF
>TRBJ1-1|-|TRBV5-1
CASSFAGTGDQTNTEAFF
>TRBJ2-7|-|TRBV11-3
CASSLGGTTYEQYF
>TRBJ1-1|-|TRBV28
CASRTSGNTNTEAFF
>TRBJ2-1|-|TRBV7-7
CASSPTVLSSYNEQFF
>TRBJ1-4|-|TRBV2
CASLLRGLNEKLFF
>TRBJ2-5|-|TRBV2
CASGQETQYF
>TRBJ2-5|-|TRBV4-1
CASSQGSGRVRETQYF
>TRBJ2-4|-|TRBV4-3
CASSQEGRRNIQYF
>TRBJ1-5|-|TRBV30
CAWSGDRVGGQPQHF
>TRBJ2-3|-|TRBV7-7
CASSLGLAGGPADTQYF
>TRBJ1-2|few|TRBV4-1
CASSPPDRAGYTF
>TRBJ1-2|-|TRBV6-6
CASSYSAGKGYTF
>TRBJ1-2|-|TRBV10-3
CAISESWGDGYTF
>TRBJ2-3|-|TRBV2
CASSGEFADTQYF
>TRBJ2-1|once|TRBV6-5
CASSYSSRESEQFF
>TRBJ1-5|-|TRBV9
CASSVGVGGSAQPQHF
>TRBJ2-3|-|TRBV7-9
CASSLEGGLTDTQYF
>TRBJ1-6|few|TRBV4-1
CASSHLRGPRSVWALHF
>TRBJ2-7|-|TRBV6-5
CASSNTQGANEQYF
>TRBJ1-2|-|TRBV30
CAWRGGQGAYYGYTF
>TRBJ2-4|-|TRBV30
CAWSVQGALAKNIQYF
>TRBJ1-1|-|TRBV6-5
CASSLLRARNTEAFF
>TRBJ2-7|-|TRBV19
CASPPAHPRSAYEQYF
>TRBJ1-1|-|TRBV19
CASSIGPGTEAFF
>TRBJ1-3|-|TRBV5-5
CASSPRQGGSGNTIYF
>TRBJ2-2|once|TRBV2
CASSVLTTGELFF
>TRBJ2-5|-|TRBV6-5
CASSSSRDRDQETQYF
>TRBJ1-3|-|TRBV5-4
CASSLAGTHSGNTIYF
>TRBJ1-2|-|TRBV9
CASSATGTGYGYTF
>TRBJ1-2|-|TRBV29-1
CSVSPNVYGYTF
>TRBJ1-2|once|TRBV9
CASSGALGGRKYGYTF
>TRBJ1-2|-|TRBV7-2
CASSARDRTYGYTF
>TRBJ1-6|-|TRBV6-5
CASSAGPYNSPLHF
>TRBJ1-2|-|TRBV7-6
CASSLDGDNYGYTF
>TRBJ2-7|-|TRBV6-6
CASRLPDSSDYEQYF
>TRBJ2-5|-|TRBV19
CASSPGLQRGGGETQYF
>TRBJ2-3|-|TRBV27
CASSGAVSTDTQYF
>TRBJ2-3|-|TRBV6-5
CASSSTDTQYF
>TRBJ2-7|-|TRBV9
CASNNQRDGSYEQYF
>TRBJ1-5|-|TRBV19
CASSTWTGPQHF
>TRBJ2-1|few|TRBV6-4
CASSVVSGGGDYNEQFF
>TRBJ1-1|-|TRBV5-1
CASSLVGAHTEAFF
>TRBJ1-1|-|TRBV10-2
CASWTGLGGEAFF
>TRBJ1-1|-|TRBV10-3
CAISESGGDTEAFF